This TCR beta chain was recovered during a study of patients and donors after allogeneic stem cell transplantation. This clonotype was counted a few times. Trimming removed 3 bases at V and 2 bases at J, with 8 bases between. The CDR3 sequence is 14 residues long. TCRdb itself ran the RT-PCR reads through MiXCR, one entry per CDR3 protein. The sample gives some 230,000 distinct CDR3 sequences, about 14% of which show up once; under 14% is in the top ten. The V and J genes are TRBV12-3 or TRBV12-4 and TRBJ1-5; D is uncertain. The specimen was blood, either unsorted or a sorted T cell fraction (not recorded which). This TCR was sampled from a human donor who was either an allogeneic HSCT recipient or a stem cell or donor lymphocyte infusion donor (not recorded which). It is not recorded whose cells these are; they may come from a transplant donor. CDR3 sequence: CASSLSQRNQPQHF. The CDR3 DNA follows: TGTGCCAGCAGTTTGAGTCAGCGCAATCAGCCCCAGCATTTT.